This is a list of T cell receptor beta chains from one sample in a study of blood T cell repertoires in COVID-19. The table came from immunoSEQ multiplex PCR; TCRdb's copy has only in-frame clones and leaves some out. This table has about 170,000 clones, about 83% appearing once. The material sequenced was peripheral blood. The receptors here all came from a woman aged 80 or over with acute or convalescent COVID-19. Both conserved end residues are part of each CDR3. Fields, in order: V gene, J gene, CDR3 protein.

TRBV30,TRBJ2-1,CAWSAGAGGFFDEQFF
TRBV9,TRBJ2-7,CASSVGPGTSGRGAYEQYF
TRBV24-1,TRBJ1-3,CATSAGTGLGSGNTIYF
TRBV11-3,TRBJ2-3,CASSLAGFDTDTQYF
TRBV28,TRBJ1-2,CASSYGQGVDYGYTF
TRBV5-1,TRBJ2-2,CASSREGTSGSVRTGELFF
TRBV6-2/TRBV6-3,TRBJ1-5,CASSQKTGSSNQPQHF
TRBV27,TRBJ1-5,CASSLNWDSNKAQHF
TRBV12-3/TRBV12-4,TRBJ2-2,CASRGTPTGELFF
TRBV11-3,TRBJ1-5,CASSLGPLSTVPQPQHF
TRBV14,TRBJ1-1,CASSQVITTEAFF
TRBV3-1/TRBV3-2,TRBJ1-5,CASSQGGRNNQPQHF
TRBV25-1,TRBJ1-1,CASSDGGNTEAFF
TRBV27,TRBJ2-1,CASSPLAGDYNEQFF
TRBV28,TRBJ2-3,CASRPQGVSTDTQYF
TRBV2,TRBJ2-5,CASSYTQGGQETQYF
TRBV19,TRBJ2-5,CASSRIGLAGWGEETQYF
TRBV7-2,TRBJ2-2,CASRTGTNTGELFF
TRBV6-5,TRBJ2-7,CASRLIAGGHDEQYF
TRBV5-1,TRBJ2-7,CASGRDRVIEQYF
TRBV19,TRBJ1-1,CASSIGGVWNTEAFF
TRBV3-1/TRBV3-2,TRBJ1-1,CASSSTGHTEAFF
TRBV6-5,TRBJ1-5,CASRLGTGRNQPQHF
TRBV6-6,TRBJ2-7,CASRSGGQHYEQYF
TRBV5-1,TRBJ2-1,CASSLGWAGSSYNEQFF
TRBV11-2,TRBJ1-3,CASSLEQGNTIYF
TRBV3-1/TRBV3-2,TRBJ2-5,CASSQDRREPQSQYF
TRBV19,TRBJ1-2,CASSMPQPQVDYDYTF
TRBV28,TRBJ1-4,CASSFSVGEKLFF
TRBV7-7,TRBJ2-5,CASSLSGGMGGETQYF
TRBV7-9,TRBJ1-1,CASSPDITLMNTEAFF
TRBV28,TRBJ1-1,CATIVTGAKTEAFF
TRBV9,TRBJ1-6,CASSVTVSSYNSPLHF
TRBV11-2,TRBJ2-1,CASSLAGQNLQFF
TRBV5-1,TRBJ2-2,CASSLWGQGNTGELFF
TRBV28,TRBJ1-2,CASSLLGQGIHSGYTF
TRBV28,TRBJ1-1,CASRYAGDNTEAFF
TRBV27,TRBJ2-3,CASSRRTGGADTQYF
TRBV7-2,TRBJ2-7,CASSSGTGGIGQYF
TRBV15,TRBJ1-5,CATSSPGGTAPLPQHF
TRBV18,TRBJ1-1,CASSSTGGAEAFF